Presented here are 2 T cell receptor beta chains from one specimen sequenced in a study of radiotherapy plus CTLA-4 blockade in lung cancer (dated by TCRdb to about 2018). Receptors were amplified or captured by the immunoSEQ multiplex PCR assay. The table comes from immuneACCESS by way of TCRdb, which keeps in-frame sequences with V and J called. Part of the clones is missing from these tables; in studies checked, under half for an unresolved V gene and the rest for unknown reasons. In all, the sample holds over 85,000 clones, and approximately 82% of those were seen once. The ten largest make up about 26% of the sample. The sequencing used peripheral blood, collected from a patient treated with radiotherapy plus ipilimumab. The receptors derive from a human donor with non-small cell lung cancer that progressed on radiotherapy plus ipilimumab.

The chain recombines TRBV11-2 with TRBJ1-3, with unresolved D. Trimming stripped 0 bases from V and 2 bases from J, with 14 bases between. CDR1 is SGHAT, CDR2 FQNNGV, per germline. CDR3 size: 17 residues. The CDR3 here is CASSLERRRRPGNTIYF. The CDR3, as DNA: TGTGCCAGCAGCTTAGAAAGAAGGCGAAGACCTGGAAACACCATATATTTT.

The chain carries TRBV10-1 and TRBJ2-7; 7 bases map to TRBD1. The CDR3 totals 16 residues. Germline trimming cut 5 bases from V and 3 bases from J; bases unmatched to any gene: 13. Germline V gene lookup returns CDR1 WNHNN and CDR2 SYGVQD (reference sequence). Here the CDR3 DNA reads TGCGCCAGCAGTAAACGTTCCGGGACAGCGGTCTACGAGCAGTACTTC. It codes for CASSKRSGTAVYEQYF.